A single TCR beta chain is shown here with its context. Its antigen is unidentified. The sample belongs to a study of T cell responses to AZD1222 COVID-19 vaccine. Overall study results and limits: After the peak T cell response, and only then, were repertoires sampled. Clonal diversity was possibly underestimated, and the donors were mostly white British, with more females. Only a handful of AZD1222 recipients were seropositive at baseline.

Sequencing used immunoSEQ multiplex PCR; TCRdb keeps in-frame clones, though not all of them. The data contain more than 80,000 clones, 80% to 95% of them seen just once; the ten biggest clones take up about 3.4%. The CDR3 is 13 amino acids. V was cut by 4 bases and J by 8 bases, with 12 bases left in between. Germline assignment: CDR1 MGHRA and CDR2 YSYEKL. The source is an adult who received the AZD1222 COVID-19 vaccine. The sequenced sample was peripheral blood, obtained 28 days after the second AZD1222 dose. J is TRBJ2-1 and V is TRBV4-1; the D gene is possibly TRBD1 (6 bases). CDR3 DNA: TGCGCCAGCAGCCCCCAGGGGCTGTATGAGCAGTTCTTC. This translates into CASSPQGLYEQFF.